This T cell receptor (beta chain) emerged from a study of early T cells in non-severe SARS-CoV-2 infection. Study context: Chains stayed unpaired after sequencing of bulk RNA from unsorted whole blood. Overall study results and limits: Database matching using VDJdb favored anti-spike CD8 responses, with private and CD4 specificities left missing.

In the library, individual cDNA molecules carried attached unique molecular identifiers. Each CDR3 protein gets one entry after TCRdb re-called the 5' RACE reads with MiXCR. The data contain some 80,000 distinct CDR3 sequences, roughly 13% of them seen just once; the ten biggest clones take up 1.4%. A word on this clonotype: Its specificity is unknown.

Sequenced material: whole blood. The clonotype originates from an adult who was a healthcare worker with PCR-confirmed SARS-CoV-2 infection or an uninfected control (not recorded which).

CDR3 protein: CSVVMNTEAFF. The CDR3 DNA reads as TGCAGCGTTGTAATGAACACTGAAGCTTTCTTT. The chain employs TRBV29-1 and TRBJ1-1; D remains ambiguous. V lost 4 bases to trimming and J lost 0 bases, with 3 bases between them. CDR3 length: 11 amino acids. Germline CDR1 SQVTM, CDR2 ANQGSEA.